The source of this TCR delta chain is a study of gamma-delta T cells after stem cell transplantation. This clone was observed a handful of times. TCRdb re-called the RT-PCR reads through CATT. The table shows 10,000 to 12,000 delta-chain clones, with approximately 38% occurring only once. Germline V lookup: CDR1 TSWWSYY, CDR2 QGS. V was clipped by 2 bases and J by 5 bases; unmatched bases: 27. The CDR3 has 23 amino acids. This receptor was identified in a human donor. It is not recorded whose cells these are; they may come from a transplant donor. Sequenced: gamma-delta T cells. The chain uses TRDV1 and TRDJ1; 12 bases map to TRDD3. CDR3 sequence: CALGEATRWGIRLRGDKGDKLIF. CDR3 in DNA: TGTGCTCTTGGGGAAGCAACCCGCTGGGGGATACGCTTAAGGGGCGATAAAGGGGATAAACTCATCTTT.